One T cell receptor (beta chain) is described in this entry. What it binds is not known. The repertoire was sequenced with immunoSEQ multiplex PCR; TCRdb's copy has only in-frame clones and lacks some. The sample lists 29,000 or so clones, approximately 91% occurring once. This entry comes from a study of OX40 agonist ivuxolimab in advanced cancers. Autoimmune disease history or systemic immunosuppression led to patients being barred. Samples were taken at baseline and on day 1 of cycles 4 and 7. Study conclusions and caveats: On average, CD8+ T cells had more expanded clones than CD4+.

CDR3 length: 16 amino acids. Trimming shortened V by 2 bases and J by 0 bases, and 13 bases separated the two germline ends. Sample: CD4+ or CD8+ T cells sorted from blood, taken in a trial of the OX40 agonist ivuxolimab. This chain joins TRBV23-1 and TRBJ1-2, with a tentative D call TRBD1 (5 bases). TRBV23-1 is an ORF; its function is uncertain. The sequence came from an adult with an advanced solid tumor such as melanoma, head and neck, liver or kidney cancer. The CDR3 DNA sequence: TGCGCCAGCAGTCAACCCCGCCGACAGACTAACTATGGCTACACCTTC. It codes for CASSQPRRQTNYGYTF.